These T cell receptor beta chains were read from a single sample in a study of blood T cell repertoires in COVID-19. The table came from immunoSEQ multiplex PCR; TCRdb's copy has only in-frame clones and leaves some out. This table holds 400,000 or so clones, about nine tenths found once. The sample taken for sequencing was PBMCs or T cells enriched from blood (not recorded which). These receptors came from a man in his late teens or twenties who had recovered from COVID-19. Each CDR3 is given with its conserved first and last residue. The D gene is left open where the match is weak. A row's size may be missing; if present it is once, few, many or a size class.

abundance | j_gene | d_gene | v_gene | CDR3nt | CDR3aa
once | TRBJ2-1 | TRBD2 | TRBV7-3 | TGTGCCAGCAGCCCCCACTATAGCGGGAGGTACAGTGAGCAGTTCTTC | CASSPHYSGRYSEQFF
- | TRBJ1-1 | TRBD1 | TRBV7-3 | TGTGCCAGCAGCACTGGGACAGGGCCCACTGAAGCTTTCTTT | CASSTGTGPTEAFF
once | TRBJ1-5 | - | TRBV19 | TGTGCCAGTTCCTGGGCCGAGTATCAGCCCCAGCATTTT | CASSWAEYQPQHF
- | TRBJ1-1 | - | TRBV2 | TGTGCCAGCTTGGCCACGAACACTGAAGCTTTCTTT | CASLATNTEAFF
- | TRBJ1-6 | - | TRBV6-5 | TGTGCCAGTTCAAGGACAGCTCAGTCACCCCTCCACTTT | CASSRTAQSPLHF
- | TRBJ2-1 | TRBD2 | TRBV30 | TGTGCCTGGAGTGTGGGACTAGCCAAACAGCAGTTCTTC | CAWSVGLAKQQFF
- | TRBJ1-3 | TRBD1 | TRBV24-1 | TGTGCCACCAGTGCGACAGGGGCTGGAAACACCATATATTTT | CATSATGAGNTIYF
- | TRBJ2-5 | - | TRBV6-2/TRBV6-3 | TGTGCCAGCAGTTACTTGGGGGTGATAGCGGAAGAGACCCAGTACTTC | CASSYLGVIAEETQYF
- | TRBJ1-6 | - | TRBV27 | TGTGCCAGCAGTCTAGACAGCCCTAATTCACCCCTCCACTTT | CASSLDSPNSPLHF
- | TRBJ1-1 | TRBD1 | TRBV3-1/TRBV3-2 | TGTGCCAGCAGAATCGGGGACAGACAAGACACTGAAGCTTTCTTT | CASRIGDRQDTEAFF
- | TRBJ2-5 | TRBD2 | TRBV11-2 | TGTGCCAGCAGCTACGGCGGGGGGACCGAAGAGACCCAGTACTTC | CASSYGGGTEETQYF
- | TRBJ1-2 | - | TRBV2 | TGTGCCAGCACTTTTTTTGGCAGGGGTGGCTACACCTTC | CASTFFGRGGYTF
- | TRBJ2-3 | TRBD2 | TRBV11-3 | TGTGCCAGCAGCTTGCCGGGACTAGGGACAGATACGCAGTATTTT | CASSLPGLGTDTQYF
- | TRBJ1-1 | - | TRBV5-4 | TGTGCCAGCAGCTTGGTCCCTCCGGAGAGACTGAACACTGAAGCTTTCTTT | CASSLVPPERLNTEAFF
- | TRBJ1-1 | - | TRBV12-3/TRBV12-4 | TGTGCCAGCAGTCCGTACTCGTTACCTGAAGCTTTCTTT | CASSPYSLPEAFF
- | TRBJ2-3 | TRBD2 | TRBV28 | TGTGCCAGCTCCCTAGCGGGAGGGCCGGATACGCAGTATTTT | CASSLAGGPDTQYF
- | TRBJ2-7 | TRBD1 | TRBV5-1 | TGCGCCAGCAGCCTAGGACAGGGTAAATTTGGCGAGCAGTACTTC | CASSLGQGKFGEQYF
- | TRBJ2-1 | - | TRBV27 | TGTGCCAGCAGTTTAGCAGCGAATAACAATGAGCAGTTCTTC | CASSLAANNNEQFF
once | TRBJ2-1 | TRBD2 | TRBV7-3 | TGTGCCAGCAGCCGCGCGGGGGGGCCTCTCAATGAGCAGTTCTTC | CASSRAGGPLNEQFF
- | TRBJ2-1 | - | TRBV5-1 | TGCGCCAGCAGCTTGTCCACCTACAATGAGCAGTTCTTC | CASSLSTYNEQFF
- | TRBJ1-2 | - | TRBV10-3 | TGTGCCATCAGTGATATGGGCAGTGGCTACACCTTC | CAISDMGSGYTF
- | TRBJ1-4 | TRBD1 | TRBV2 | TGTGCCAGCAGCTCGGGACAGGGTATAAAACTGTTTTTT | CASSSGQGIKLFF
once | TRBJ1-1 | - | TRBV12-3/TRBV12-4 | TGTGCCAGCAGTTTAATCCGGAACACTGAAGCTTTCTTT | CASSLIRNTEAFF
- | TRBJ1-6 | TRBD1 | TRBV10-3 | TGTGCCATCAGTGATTCGTTGGGACAGGGTTCTTCACCCCTCCACTTT | CAISDSLGQGSSPLHF
- | TRBJ1-1 | - | TRBV3-1/TRBV3-2 | TGTGCCAGCAGCCATTCGGGGATTAATAGGATTGAAGCTTTCTTT | CASSHSGINRIEAFF
- | TRBJ1-3 | TRBD1 | TRBV3-1/TRBV3-2 | TGTGCCAGCAGCCAAGCCCAGGGGGCGGGAAACACCATATATTTT | CASSQAQGAGNTIYF
- | TRBJ2-7 | TRBD2 | TRBV11-3 | TGTGCCAGCAGCTTAGGGACTAGCTCCTACGAGCAGTACTTC | CASSLGTSSYEQYF
- | TRBJ1-3 | - | TRBV11-3 | TGTGCCAGCAGCGAAGGGGAGGTTTCAGGAAACACCATATATTTT | CASSEGEVSGNTIYF
- | TRBJ1-5 | - | TRBV28 | TGTGCCAGCAGTTCCGCGGGGTGGAGCAATCAGCCCCAGCATTTT | CASSSAGWSNQPQHF
- | TRBJ1-1 | - | TRBV9 | TGTGCCAGCAGCCCAGCAGGGATGAACACTGAAGCTTTCTTT | CASSPAGMNTEAFF
- | TRBJ1-2 | TRBD1 | TRBV23-1 | TGCGCCAGCAGTCGCATCCGTTTAGGGGGCCACTATGGCTACACCTTC | CASSRIRLGGHYGYTF
once | TRBJ1-4 | TRBD1 | TRBV18 | TGTGCCAGCTCACAGAAACCGGGACAGGATGAAAAACTGTTTTTT | CASSQKPGQDEKLFF
few | TRBJ2-3 | - | TRBV4-1 | TGCGCCAGCAGCCAGACGATGAGACTGATACCCACAGATACGCAGTATTTT | CASSQTMRLIPTDTQYF
- | TRBJ2-7 | TRBD1 | TRBV3-1/TRBV3-2 | TGTGCCAGTGGGACAGGATCCTTTTACGAGCAGTACTTC | CASGTGSFYEQYF
- | TRBJ1-1 | TRBD1 | TRBV18 | TGTGCCAGCTCACCCCGGGACAGAAACACTGAAGCTTTCTTT | CASSPRDRNTEAFF
- | TRBJ1-1 | - | TRBV6-5 | TGTGCCAGCAGTTACTCGATTGCGAGGGCCACTGAAGCTTTCTTT | CASSYSIARATEAFF
few | TRBJ2-7 | TRBD2 | TRBV3-1/TRBV3-2 | TGTGCCAGCAGCCAATTCGGACTAGCGGGGGGTGGGGAGCAGTACTTC | CASSQFGLAGGGEQYF
- | TRBJ1-2 | - | TRBV5-6 | TGTGCCAGCAGCTTGGCGGCGGAAGCTAACTATGGCTACACCTTC | CASSLAAEANYGYTF
- | TRBJ2-7 | - | TRBV13 | TGTGCCAGCAGCTTAGCAACGGTGGTTTTAGGGACAAGCTACGAGCAGTACTTC | CASSLATVVLGTSYEQYF
- | TRBJ2-3 | - | TRBV28 | TGTGCCAGCCAGGGTGGGGGGGATACGCAGTATTTT | CASQGGGDTQYF
- | TRBJ1-5 | - | TRBV6-1 | TGTGCCAGCAGTGAATCCTATCCCAGGTCCTTTCAGCCCCAGCATTTT | CASSESYPRSFQPQHF
- | TRBJ1-2 | TRBD1 | TRBV18 | TGTGCCAGCTCACCCGGACAGGGGACTAACTATGGCTACACCTTC | CASSPGQGTNYGYTF